Listed here are 29 T cell receptor beta chains from one sample, sequenced in a study of lymphopenia after photon versus proton radiotherapy. Only in-frame clones appear in the TCRdb table, and some are missing; sequencing was by immunoSEQ multiplex PCR. In the table there are 150,000 to 200,000 clones, approximately 90% of which are singletons. The material sequenced was peripheral blood, taken from a patient treated with photon-based radiotherapy. Receptors were obtained from a man aged 45 to 65 with gastric cancer.

The chain recombines TRBV7-3 with TRBJ2-5, with TRBD2 matching over 7 bases. Germline-derived CDR1 and CDR2 are SGHTA and FQGTGA. The CDR3 spans 13 residues. Trimming at V came to 5 bases and at J to 4 bases, leaving 4 bases not matched to a gene. As DNA, the CDR3 is TGTGCCAGCAGCCCGCCGGGAGGAGAGACCCAGTACTTC. The encoded protein is CASSPPGGETQYF.

The gene calls are TRBV5-1 and TRBJ2-5, with 7 bases identical to TRBD1. Trimming cost V 4 bases and J 3 bases; bases outside gene matches: 0. There are 12 residues in the CDR3. From germline, CDR1 is SGHRS and CDR2 YFSETQ. The CDR3 DNA sequence: TGCGCCAGCAGCGGGACAGAAGAGACCCAGTACTTC. Its protein product is CASSGTEETQYF.

The rearrangement links TRBV5-4 to TRBJ2-7; 10 bases are a match to TRBD2. Unmatched junction bases numbered 8, after V lost 4 bases and J lost 4 bases. The CDR3 is 15 residues long. Germline values: CDR1 SGHNT, CDR2 YYREEE (reference sequence). The CDR3 DNA is TGTGCCAGCAGCGCAGCTAGCGGGAGTGAGTACGAGCAGTACTTC. This gives the protein CASSAASGSEYEQYF. Full variable domain (missing parts from reference TRBV5-4 and TRBJ2-7): ETGVTQSPTHLIKTRGQQVTLRCSSQSGHNTVSWYQQALGQGPQFIFQYYREEENGRGNFPPRFSGLQFPNYSSELNVNALELDDSALYLCASSAASGSEYEQYFGPGTRLTVT.

V and J are TRBV4-1 and TRBJ2-1; TRBD2 agrees at 8 bases. CDR3 size: 15 residues. V was pared by 0 bases and J by 2 bases, with 0 bases of the junction left unmatched. Germline V gene data show CDR1 as MGHRA and CDR2 as YSYEKL. The CDR3 nucleotides read TGCGCCAGCAGCCAAGACGGGAGGGCCTACAATGAGCAGTTCTTC. It specifies CASSQDGRAYNEQFF.

This clone was detected only once. J is TRBJ1-1 and V is TRBV4-1; D is ambiguous. This CDR3 is 15 amino acids long. V was trimmed by 2 bases and J by 2 bases, leaving 12 bases between them. Germline V lookup: CDR1 MGHRA, CDR2 YSYEKL. CDR3 DNA: TGCGCCAGCAGCCAACTAGGAAGCGTTAACACTGAAGCTTTCTTT. Translating gives CASSQLGSVNTEAFF.

The chain joins TRBV6-5 to TRBJ1-1, with D perhaps matching TRBD1 (5 bases). V was clipped by 7 bases and J by 1 base, with 13 bases between them. The CDR3 extends over 14 amino acids. The V gene's germline CDR1 is MNHEY and CDR2 SVGAGI. The CDR3 here is CASNSGGSNTEAFF. CDR3 in DNA: TGTGCCAGCAATTCCGGGGGGTCGAACACTGAAGCTTTCTTT.

The rearrangement uses TRBV7-2 and TRBJ1-1; TRBD1 matches 7 bases. The V segment lost 3 bases and the J segment 8 bases; nucleotides outside the gene matches: 0. Germline CDR1 SGHTA, CDR2 FQGNSA. The CDR3 has 11 residues. This CDR3 reads CASSLDREAFF. CDR3 DNA: TGTGCCAGCAGCTTGGACAGGGAAGCTTTCTTT.

The rearrangement joins TRBV7-2 to TRBJ1-5, with 7 bases lining up with TRBD1. Germline CDR1 and CDR2: SGHTA and FQGNSA. The CDR3 is 15 amino acids. V shed 3 bases and J 1 base; nucleotides not matched to a gene: 3. Here the CDR3 reads CASSLYRGSNQPQHF. CDR3 coding DNA: TGTGCCAGCAGCTTGTACAGGGGAAGCAATCAGCCCCAGCATTTT. The full variable domain, in which reference TRBV7-2 and TRBJ1-5 provide the parts outside the CDR3, is GAGVSQSPSNKVTEKGKDVELRCDPISGHTALYWYRQSLGQGLEFLIYFQGNSAPDKSGLPSDRFSAERTGGSVSTLTIQRTQQEDSAVYLCASSLYRGSNQPQHFGDGTRLSIL.

V usage is TRBV4-1 and J usage is TRBJ1-1; the D is unclear. CDR1 and CDR2 from the germline V gene are MGHRA and YSYEKL. This CDR3 region has 15 residues. V lost 1 base to trimming and J lost 5 bases, with 14 bases between them. CDR3 sequence reads: CASSQGGTMGTEAFF. The CDR3 region has the DNA TGCGCCAGCAGCCAAGGGGGTACAATGGGAACTGAAGCTTTCTTT.

Concerning this clone: The same CDR3 also results from other DNA sequences found in this sample. The chain uses TRBV19 and TRBJ1-2; 7 bases map to TRBD1. The CDR3 runs to 13 residues. The V segment lost 3 bases and the J segment 8 bases; nucleotides outside the gene matches: 6. CDR1 and CDR2 from the germline V gene are LNHDA and SQIVND (reference sequence). CDR3 sequence reads: CASSMGTGVGYTF. CDR3 bases: TGTGCCAGTAGTATGGGTACAGGGGTAGGCTACACCTTC. Supplemented by reference TRBV19 and TRBJ1-2, the full variable domain reads DGGITQSPKYLFRKEGQNVTLSCEQNLNHDAMYWYRQDPGQGLRLIYYSQIVNDFQKGDIAEGYSVSREKKESFPLTVTSAQKNPTAFYLCASSMGTGVGYTFGSGTRLTVV.

On this clone: One junction end disagrees with the germline gene, perhaps due to a read error. The rearrangement links TRBV5-1 to TRBJ2-7; TRBD2 matches 9 bases. Germline CDR1 reads SGHRS; CDR2 reads YFSETQ. The CDR3 is made up of 16 amino acids. CDR3 DNA sequence: TGCGCCAGCAGCTTGGGAGTATCGACTAGCGGTACTTTAAAGGACTTC. Amino acid sequence: CASSLGVSTSGTLKDF. Full variable domain (outside the CDR3, taken from reference TRBV5-1 and TRBJ2-7): KAGVTQTPRYLIKTRGQQVTLSCSPISGHRSVSWYQQTPGQGLQFLFEYFSETQRNKGNFPGRFSGRQFSNSRSEMNVSTLELGDSALYLCASSLGVSTSGTLKDFGPGTRLTVT.

The V gene is TRBV5-6, the J gene TRBJ1-1, with TRBD1 identical over 9 bases. This CDR3 is 16 amino acids long. Per germline, CDR1 SGHDT and CDR2 YYEEEE. Trimming removed 5 bases from V and 5 bases from J; junction bases left unmatched: 13. The CDR3 loop reads CASSSGTGKGWTEAFF. CDR3 coding DNA: TGTGCCAGCAGTTCGGGGACAGGGAAAGGTTGGACTGAAGCTTTCTTT.

The count of this clone is one. This chain uses TRBV6-5 with TRBJ2-1, with 7 bases that match TRBD1. Looked up from germline, CDR1 is MNHEY and CDR2 is SVGAGI. This CDR3 has 15 amino acids. V lost 0 bases to trimming and J lost 6 bases; unmatched junction nucleotides: 5. The CDR3 is CASSYSGGSRNEQFF. The DNA for the CDR3 is TGTGCCAGCAGTTACTCAGGGGGCTCCCGCAATGAGCAGTTCTTC.

This chain links TRBV5-5 with TRBJ1-1, with D unclear. Trimming took off 1 base at V and 1 base at J, with 5 bases between the two ends. From germline, CDR1 is SGHKS and CDR2 YYEKEE (reference sequence). There are 13 residues in the CDR3. In DNA form, the CDR3 reads TGTGCCAGCAGCTTGCTCCAGAACACTGAAGCTTTCTTT. It yields the protein CASSLLQNTEAFF.

The chain employs TRBV18 and TRBJ2-7; D might be TRBD2 (5 bases). The CDR3 has 15 residues. Per germline, CDR1 KGHSH and CDR2 LQKENI. Trimming pared 2 bases from V and 2 bases from J, leaving 13 bases between. DNA of the CDR3: TGTGCCAGCTCACCATATCGGGGAAAACCCTACGAGCAGTACTTC. Its translation: CASSPYRGKPYEQYF.

This clone was picked up one time. V usage is TRBV5-1 and J usage is TRBJ2-1; tentatively, D is TRBD1 (6 bases). The CDR3 is 16 residues long. The germline CDR1 and CDR2 sequences are SGHRS and YFSETQ. The germline V and J ends were trimmed by 4 bases and 2 bases, with 16 bases remaining between them. The CDR3 reads CASSKRQAPPYNEQFF. As DNA, the CDR3 is TGCGCCAGCAGCAAGAGACAGGCTCCCCCCTACAATGAGCAGTTCTTC.

CDR3 coding DNA: TGTGCCAGCAGCCCCCTGGCCCAGGGCAATGAGCAGTTCTTC. This encodes CASSPLAQGNEQFF. This chain joins TRBV7-6 and TRBJ2-1, with a tentative D call TRBD1 (5 bases). Trimming took off 5 bases at V and 6 bases at J, with 14 bases between the two ends. The CDR3 length is 14 residues. Germline loops: CDR1 SGHVS, CDR2 FNYEAQ. Using reference TRBV7-6 and TRBJ2-1 for the parts outside the CDR3, the full variable domain is GAGVSQSPRYKVTKRGQDVALRCDPISGHVSLYWYRQALGQGPEFLTYFNYEAQQDKSGLPNDRFSAERPEGSISTLTIQRTEQRDSAMYRCASSPLAQGNEQFFGPGTRLTVL.

The CDR3 is CASSVMTGGSGTEAFF. CDR3 coding DNA: TGTGCCAGCAGCGTAATGACAGGGGGCTCTGGCACTGAAGCTTTCTTT. The rearrangement uses TRBV9 and TRBJ1-1; 10 bases line up with TRBD1. Per the germline V gene, CDR1 is SGDLS and CDR2 is YYNGEE. This CDR3 region has 16 residues. Trimming removed 1 base from V and 4 bases from J; junction bases left unmatched: 7.

The rearrangement links TRBV10-3 to TRBJ2-7, with TRBD1 matching 11 bases. V was pared by 6 bases and J by 6 bases, with 4 bases of the junction left unmatched. The CDR3 is 13 residues long. The germline CDR1 and CDR2 sequences are ENHRY and SYGVKD. For the CDR3, the DNA is TGTGCCATCAGGGGACAGGGGGATCCCGAGCAGTACTTC. It encodes CAIRGQGDPEQYF.

The rearrangement joins TRBV18 to TRBJ2-1; TRBD2 agrees at 12 bases. This CDR3 comprises 15 residues. After removal of 2 bases from V and 6 bases from J, the junction contained 2 bases not matched to a gene. CDR1 is KGHSH, CDR2 LQKENI, per germline. The CDR3 is CASSPRTSGANEQFF. The CDR3 coding sequence is TGTGCCAGCTCACCAAGGACTAGCGGGGCCAATGAGCAGTTCTTC.

CDR3 protein: CSVPPGQGPAFF. The DNA of the CDR3 is TGCAGCGTGCCTCCGGGACAGGGGCCTGCTTTCTTT. The genes are TRBV29-1 and TRBJ1-1; 10 positions agree with TRBD1. CDR3 length: 12 amino acids. The V segment lost 6 bases and the J segment 11 bases; nucleotides outside the gene matches: 9. Germline V gives CDR1 SQVTM, CDR2 ANQGSEA.

The chain has TRBV19 and TRBJ2-4, with D possibly TRBD2 on 6 matching bases. V lost 4 bases to trimming and J lost 6 bases, with 19 bases between them. The length of the CDR3 is 16 residues. Looked up from germline, CDR1 is LNHDA and CDR2 is SQIVND (reference sequence). CDR3 amino acids: CASSRTGTGVRNIQYF. In DNA, the CDR3 is TGTGCCAGTAGTAGAACCGGGACGGGGGTACGAAACATTCAGTACTTC.

A few counts support this clone. This chain uses TRBV10-3 with TRBJ1-2, with unresolved D. The V end was cut by 10 bases, the J end by 2 bases, with 17 bases between. The germline CDR1 and CDR2 sequences are ENHRY and SYGVKD. The CDR3 sequence is 14 residues long. The CDR3 protein is CASSQAGFNYGYTF. The DNA of the CDR3 is TGTGCCAGCTCCCAGGCAGGCTTCAACTATGGCTACACCTTC.

V and J are TRBV4-1 and TRBJ2-5, with D perhaps matching TRBD1 (5 bases). V lost 2 bases and J lost 7, with 17 bases in between. CDR3 length: 15 amino acids. Germline V gene data show CDR1 as MGHRA and CDR2 as YSYEKL. CDR3 residues: CASSQLGLGVGTQYF. The DNA of the CDR3 is TGCGCCAGCAGCCAATTGGGTCTAGGGGTCGGGACCCAGTACTTC.

V and J are TRBV28 and TRBJ2-7; D gene unclear. The V gene's germline CDR1 is MDHEN and CDR2 SYDVKM. Trimming removed 5 bases at V and 6 bases at J, with 17 bases between. The CDR3 is made up of 14 amino acids. The CDR3 DNA sequence: TGTGCCAGCAGTCTAGGGCTAGACCTTTTCGAGCAGTACTTC. It yields the protein CASSLGLDLFEQYF.

The chain combines TRBV9 with TRBJ2-7; 8 bases fit TRBD1. V lost 4 bases, J lost 1 base, and 4 bases stayed unmatched. Germline CDR1 reads SGDLS; CDR2 reads YYNGEE. CDR3 length: 14 residues. CDR3 residues: CASSPRQGSYEQYF. The CDR3 DNA reads TGTGCCAGCAGCCCCAGACAGGGGTCCTACGAGCAGTACTTC.

The chain joins TRBV6-5 to TRBJ2-1; 8 bases are shared with TRBD2. CDR3 size: 15 residues. The V and J ends lost 6 bases and 2 bases, in that order; junction bases with no gene match: 6. Germline V lookup: CDR1 MNHEY, CDR2 SVGAGI. The CDR3 coding sequence is TGTGCCAGCAGGGGGGCGGGGGGCCCCTACAATGAGCAGTTCTTC. It yields the protein CASRGAGGPYNEQFF.

The chain has TRBV7-9 and TRBJ1-4, with D possibly TRBD1 on 6 matching bases. This CDR3 spans 15 amino acids. V dropped 6 bases and J dropped 1 base, with 12 bases sitting between them. Germline V lookup: CDR1 SEHNR, CDR2 FQNEAQ (reference sequence). The CDR3 loop reads CASRGGSGTNEKLFF. For the CDR3, the DNA is TGTGCCAGCAGAGGGGGTAGTGGAACTAATGAAAAACTGTTTTTT. Supplemented by reference TRBV7-9 and TRBJ1-4, the full variable domain reads DTGVSQNPRHKITKRGQNVTFRCDPISEHNRLYWYRQTLGQGPEFLTYFQNEAQLEKSRLLSDRFSAERPKGSFSTLEIQRTEQGDSAMYLCASRGGSGTNEKLFFGSGTQLSVL.

The chain uses TRBV2 and TRBJ1-1; no definite D call. The CDR3 is 14 residues long. Between the trimmed V and J ends, which lost 1 base and 2 bases, there was a span of 8 bases. Germline-derived CDR1 and CDR2 are SNHLY and FYNNEI. The CDR3 sequence: CASSEEGSNTEAFF. The CDR3 nucleotides are TGTGCCAGCAGTGAAGAGGGTAGTAACACTGAAGCTTTCTTT.